Each of the 30 T cell receptor beta chains below was sequenced from the same sample in a study of glioma-infiltrating T cells. Amplification of TCR alpha and beta CDR3 regions from RNA used iRepertoire nested multiplex PCR. One entry per CDR3 protein results from TCRdb running MiXCR on the multiplex PCR reads. The table includes more than 95,000 distinct CDR3 sequences, 25% to 35% detected once. The sequencing input was glioma tissue, nonneoplastic brain tissue, or PBMCs (not recorded which). These receptors were obtained from a human donor with low-grade glioma or glioblastoma, undergoing nonglioma brain surgery, or in good health (not recorded which).

The CDR3 DNA follows: TGTGCCAGCAGTTCAAGCTCCTACAATGAGCAGTTCTTC. Protein: CASSSSSYNEQFF. The V call is TRBV2, the J call TRBJ2-1; D is uncertain. Germline V gene data show CDR1 as SNHLY and CDR2 as FYNNEI. Trimming pared 5 bases from V and 0 bases from J, leaving 5 bases between. CDR3 length: 13 residues.

This clonotype appeared many times. The rearrangement links TRBV3-1 to TRBJ1-4; D is undetermined. V was pared by 4 bases and J by 4 bases, with 10 bases between. Germline loops: CDR1 LGHDT, CDR2 YNNKEL (reference sequence). This CDR3 region has 14 residues. The CDR3 loop reads CASSPRDDNEKLFF. The CDR3, as DNA: TGTGCCAGCAGCCCCCGGGATGATAATGAAAAACTGTTTTTT.

This clonotype has a count of ten or more. The chain uses TRBV7-2 and TRBJ1-5; 9 bases match TRBD1. The trim removed 3 bases at V and 4 bases at J, leaving 7 bases unmatched. Germline V gene data show CDR1 as SGHTA and CDR2 as FQGNSA. This CDR3 region has 16 residues. The DNA of the CDR3 is TGTGCCAGCAGCTTCACAGGGGGCAAGGGGAATCAGCCCCAGCATTTT. This sequence encodes CASSFTGGKGNQPQHF.

V is TRBV2 and J is TRBJ1-6; maybe TRBD1 (6 bases). This CDR3 has 14 amino acids. Germline CDR1 is SNHLY and CDR2 is FYNNEI. With 6 bases removed from V and 9 bases from J, the gap between germline ends came to 15 bases. In nucleotides, the CDR3 is TGTGCCAGCAGGACCACAGGGCGTAGTTCACCCCTCCACTTT. Its translation: CASRTTGRSSPLHF. Variable domain in full (rest from reference TRBV2 and TRBJ1-6): EPEVTQTPSHQVTQMGQEVILRCVPISNHLYFYWYRQILGQKVEFLVSFYNNEISEKSEIFDDQFSVERPDGSNFTLKIRSTKLEDSAMYFCASRTTGRSSPLHFGNGTRLTVT.

This clonotype has at least ten counts. The chain uses TRBV7-2 and TRBJ2-1; D uncertain. From germline, CDR1 is SGHTA and CDR2 FQGNSA. V was pared by 0 bases and J by 7 bases, with 7 bases between. This CDR3 contains 13 residues. CDR3 loop: CASSLALGNEQFF. CDR3 nucleotides: TGTGCCAGCAGCTTAGCGCTGGGGAATGAGCAGTTCTTC. The variable domain in full, with the rest retrieved from reference TRBV7-2 and TRBJ2-1, is GAGVSQSPSNKVTEKGKDVELRCDPISGHTALYWYRQSLGQGLEFLIYFQGNSAPDKSGLPSDRFSAERTGGSVSTLTIQRTQQEDSAVYLCASSLALGNEQFFGPGTRLTVL.

As concerns this clonotype: Given a much more abundant clone one base away, this may be a read error. The missing conserved phenylalanine or tryptophan at the end of this CDR3 makes a read error likely. The chain carries TRBV6-1 and TRBJ1-2, with D uncertain. Looked up from germline, CDR1 is MNHNS and CDR2 is SASEGT. The CDR3 loop spans 15 amino acids. Trimming shortened V by 8 bases and J by 1 base, and 17 bases separated the two germline ends. In nucleotides, the CDR3 is TGTGCCAGCGGACTTAGCACACGCCTTAACTATGGCTACACCCTC. Protein sequence: CASGLSTRLNYGYTL.

This clonotype was detected a few times. The chain carries TRBV12-3 or TRBV12-4 and TRBJ2-5, with 12 positions matching TRBD2. The CDR3 has 16 amino acids. After removal of 3 bases from V and 1 base from J, the junction contained 3 bases not matched to a gene. The CDR3 DNA is TGTGCCAGCAGTTTGTCTAGCGGGGGGGGCCAAGAGACCCAGTACTTC. It encodes CASSLSSGGGQETQYF.

This clonotype was seen repeatedly, ten times or more. The chain combines TRBV12-3 or TRBV12-4 with TRBJ1-3; D perhaps matches TRBD1 (5 bases). Trimming removed 8 bases from V and 1 base from J, with 15 bases in between. CDR3 length: 15 residues. As DNA, the CDR3 is TGTGCCAGCGGGGGACCGCGCACTTCTGGAAACACCATATATTTT. Protein sequence: CASGGPRTSGNTIYF.

With respect to this clonotype: At one of its ends the junction is not consistent with the germline gene, which may arise from a read error. The chain links TRBV20-1 to TRBJ2-3; tentatively, D is TRBD1 (7 bases). Germline lookup yields CDR1 DFQATT and CDR2 SNEGSKA (reference sequence). The CDR3 spans 14 residues. Here the CDR3 DNA reads TGCAGTGCTAGGACCAGGGGGGAACCAGATACGCAGTATTTC. Translated, it gives CSARTRGEPDTQYF.

This clonotype has only a few counts. The chain joins TRBV29-1 to TRBJ2-5; D remains ambiguous. This CDR3 comprises 12 residues. In germline, CDR1 is SQVTM, CDR2 ANQGSEA. The V end lost 1 base, the J end lost 2 bases, and 5 bases lay between the germline ends. The CDR3 DNA reads TGCAGCGTTGAAGTACAGCAAGAGACCCAGTACTTC. This codes for CSVEVQQETQYF. Full variable domain (rest looked up from reference TRBV29-1 and TRBJ2-5): SAVISQKPSRDICQRGTSLTIQCQVDSQVTMMFWYRQQPGQSLTLIATANQGSEATYESGFVIDKFPISRPNLTFSTLTVSNMSPEDSSIYLCSVEVQQETQYFGPGTRLLVL.

This clonotype was counted between two and nine times. The chain is built from TRBV5-1 and TRBJ1-2; D remains ambiguous. The CDR3 is 13 residues long. Germline CDR1 SGHRS, CDR2 YFSETQ. Trimming removed 4 bases from V and 1 base from J, with 8 bases in between. As DNA, the CDR3 is TGCGCCAGCAGCAAAGATCTTAACTATGGCTACACCTTC. This translates into CASSKDLNYGYTF. Variable domain in full (rest from reference TRBV5-1 and TRBJ1-2): KAGVTQTPRYLIKTRGQQVTLSCSPISGHRSVSWYQQTPGQGLQFLFEYFSETQRNKGNFPGRFSGRQFSNSRSEMNVSTLELGDSALYLCASSKDLNYGYTFGSGTRLTVV.

The table lists this clonotype with many counts. The rearrangement joins TRBV20-1 to TRBJ1-1, with TRBD1 matching over 10 bases. Germline CDR1 DFQATT, CDR2 SNEGSKA (reference sequence). Unmatched junction bases numbered 3, after V lost 1 base and J lost 1 base. CDR3 size: 15 residues. The CDR3 loop reads CSARAGDRGNTEAFF. The CDR3 DNA sequence: TGCAGTGCTAGAGCGGGGGACAGGGGGAACACTGAAGCTTTCTTT.

This clonotype was seen many times. J is TRBJ2-7 and V is TRBV20-1; possible D gene TRBD2, 6 bases. Germline CDR1 reads DFQATT; CDR2 reads SNEGSKA (reference sequence). Trimming took 3 bases from V and 7 from J, leaving 13 bases between them. CDR3 length: 12 residues. CDR3 sequence (DNA): TGCAGTGCTAGGGGGGACTCCAGGGAGCAGTACTTC. The encoded protein is CSARGDSREQYF.

At least ten counts were recorded for this clonotype. The V call is TRBV27, the J call TRBJ1-2, with TRBD1 matching 7 bases. Germline CDR1 MNHEY, CDR2 SMNVEV (reference sequence). V gave up 6 bases and J gave up 2 bases; unmatched junction bases: 6. The CDR3 totals 14 residues. This CDR3 is CASSPDRRNYGYTF. The CDR3 nucleotides are TGTGCCAGCAGCCCGGACAGGAGAAACTATGGCTACACCTTC.

V and J are TRBV7-2 and TRBJ2-5; 7 bases map to TRBD1. V shed 3 bases and J 9 bases; nucleotides not matched to a gene: 13. CDR1 SGHTA and CDR2 FQGNSA come from the germline V gene. The CDR3 is 15 amino acids. CDR3 in DNA: TGTGCCAGCAGCTTTGGGACAGCTAGAGAAGGGGCCCAGTACTTC. Its translation is CASSFGTAREGAQYF.

Worth noting for this clonotype: A much larger clone lies one base from this, so it may be a read error. The chain combines TRBV14 with TRBJ2-3; a weak D match, TRBD2 (6 bases). The germline V gene encodes CDR1 SGHDN and CDR2 FVKESK. CDR3 length: 16 residues. The CDR3 DNA is TGTGCCAGCAGCCAAGTGGGGGGACCCCAAACAGATACGAAGTATTTT. Translation: CASSQVGGPQTDTKYF.

Ten or more counts support this clonotype. The J gene is TRBJ2-1, the V gene TRBV6-1; D remains unclear. Germline-derived CDR1 and CDR2 are MNHNS and SASEGT. The length of the CDR3 is 12 residues. Trimming removed 6 bases at V and 5 bases at J, with 8 bases between. As DNA, the CDR3 is TGTGCCAGCAGGCAGATGAACAATGAGCAGTTCTTC. The encoded protein is CASRQMNNEQFF.

This sequence joins TRBV3-1 and TRBJ2-2; 10 bases match TRBD2. Per germline, CDR1 LGHDT and CDR2 YNNKEL (reference sequence). J gave up 5 bases and V 8 bases, and 11 bases lay outside the gene matches. The CDR3 runs to 16 residues. The CDR3 DNA reads TGTGCCAGCGGCCCTCCCGGACTAGCGGAAACCGGGGAGCTGTTTTTT. Encoded protein: CASGPPGLAETGELFF.

This clonotype was seen only a few times. This chain uses TRBV11-2 with TRBJ2-2, with D perhaps matching TRBD1 (6 bases). From germline, CDR1 is SGHAT and CDR2 FQNNGV. V was clipped by 5 bases and J by 7 bases, with 14 bases between them. This CDR3 is 14 amino acids long. The CDR3 loop reads CASSVNQGNGELFF. CDR3 nucleotide sequence: TGTGCCAGCAGCGTCAATCAGGGGAACGGGGAGCTGTTTTTT.

In its sample, this clonotype was seen a few times. The chain uses TRBV4-3 and TRBJ1-2, with a tentative D call TRBD1 (6 bases). From germline, CDR1 is LGHNA and CDR2 YSLEER. Trimming removed 2 bases at V and 4 bases at J, with 11 bases between. This CDR3 contains 14 residues. The CDR3 loop is CASSQSTGPYGYTF. In nucleotides, the CDR3 is TGCGCCAGCAGCCAAAGTACAGGGCCCTATGGCTACACCTTC.

This clonotype showed up many times. The gene calls are TRBV4-3 and TRBJ2-1; 8 nucleotides match TRBD2. The V segment lost 5 bases and the J segment 9 bases; nucleotides outside the gene matches: 15. This CDR3 comprises 16 residues. Looked up from germline, CDR1 is LGHNA and CDR2 is YSLEER. This CDR3 is CASSISQSGGGSEQFF. The CDR3 nucleotides read TGCGCCAGCAGCATCTCACAGAGCGGGGGCGGGAGTGAGCAGTTCTTC.

This clonotype was found a few times. V usage is TRBV7-9 and J usage is TRBJ1-3; D perhaps matches TRBD1 (6 bases). With 4 bases removed from V and 0 bases from J, the gap between germline ends came to 10 bases. The CDR3 extends over 15 amino acids. From germline, CDR1 is SEHNR and CDR2 FQNEAQ (reference sequence). In DNA form, the CDR3 reads TGTGCCAGCAGCTGGGGGCACTACTCTGGAAACACCATATATTTT. This sequence encodes CASSWGHYSGNTIYF.

The gene calls are TRBV6-5 and TRBJ1-1; a weak D match, TRBD1 (6 bases). Trimming cost V 5 bases and J 1 base, with 20 bases left between them. From germline, CDR1 is MNHEY and CDR2 SVGAGI. The length of the CDR3 is 17 residues. CDR3 amino acids: CASSTALGWGRNTEAFF. CDR3 nucleotide sequence: TGTGCCAGCAGTACCGCTTTAGGGTGGGGGCGGAACACTGAAGCTTTCTTT.

Ten or more counts support this clonotype. The gene calls are TRBV15 and TRBJ2-1, with D perhaps given as TRBD1 or TRBD2 (6 bases each). Trimming stripped 4 bases from V and 3 bases from J, with 13 bases between. The CDR3 sequence is 15 residues long. CDR1 and CDR2 from the germline V gene are LNHNV and YYDKDF (reference sequence). Here the CDR3 reads CATSNGGGYYNEQFF. The DNA of the CDR3 is TGTGCCACCAGCAATGGAGGGGGGTACTACAATGAGCAGTTCTTC. The variable domain in full, completed from reference TRBV15 and TRBJ2-1, reads DAMVIQNPRYQVTQFGKPVTLSCSQTLNHNVMYWYQQKSSQAPKLLFHYYDKDFNNEADTPDNFQSRRPNTSFCFLDIRSPGLGDTAMYLCATSNGGGYYNEQFFGPGTRLTVL.

In its sample, this clonotype was seen a few times. The chain recombines TRBV3-1 with TRBJ2-1, with 12 bases fitting TRBD2. Trimming cost V 1 base and J 2 bases; bases outside gene matches: 0. The CDR3 consists of 16 residues. In germline, CDR1 is LGHDT, CDR2 YNNKEL (reference sequence). CDR3 bases: TGTGCCAGCAGCCAAGGGACTAGCGGGGCCTACAATGAGCAGTTCTTC. Amino acids: CASSQGTSGAYNEQFF.

This clonotype has only a few counts. The chain is built from TRBV5-4 and TRBJ2-7, with TRBD2 matching over 7 bases. Trimming cost V 2 bases and J 5 bases; bases outside gene matches: 10. Germline assignment: CDR1 SGHNT and CDR2 YYREEE (reference sequence). This CDR3 spans 15 amino acids. CDR3 sequence (DNA): TGTGCCAGCAGCTTTAGGAGTGGGGGGGTTGACGAGCAGTACTTC. This encodes CASSFRSGGVDEQYF.

The chain carries TRBV12-3 or TRBV12-4 and TRBJ2-5; D possibly corresponds to TRBD2 (7 bases). Trimming stripped 6 bases from V and 5 bases from J, with 19 bases between. The CDR3 loop spans 15 amino acids. Here the CDR3 DNA reads TGTGCCAGCAGCATATACCGAGGGGGGGCGGAGACCCAGTACTTC. As protein: CASSIYRGGAETQYF.

Only a few counts were recorded for this clonotype. The rearrangement links TRBV7-2 to TRBJ2-4; the D call may be TRBD1 or TRBD2 (7 bases each). Trimming stripped 2 bases from V and 8 bases from J, with 28 bases between. The CDR3 has 19 residues. Looked up from germline, CDR1 is SGHTA and CDR2 is FQGNSA. The chain's CDR3 is CASSLRRDSTLRGEDIQYF. The DNA of the CDR3 is TGTGCCAGCAGCTTAAGGAGGGACAGTACCCTCCGGGGGGAGGACATTCAGTACTTC.

CDR3 region: CASSIVPDDLKYF. CDR3 sequence (DNA): TGTGCCAGTAGTATAGTTCCGGACGATTTAAAGTACTTC. The rearrangement links TRBV19 to TRBJ2-5; D not certain. This CDR3 contains 13 residues. Trimming pared 1 base from V and 12 bases from J, leaving 15 bases between. Germline loops: CDR1 LNHDA, CDR2 SQIVND (reference sequence). The whole variable domain, remainder taken from reference TRBV19 and TRBJ2-5, is DGGITQSPKYLFRKEGQNVTLSCEQNLNHDAMYWYRQDPGQGLRLIYYSQIVNDFQKGDIAEGYSVSREKKESFPLTVTSAQKNPTAFYLCASSIVPDDLKYFGPGTRLLVL.

J is TRBJ1-6 and V is TRBV5-4; D is undetermined. Germline V gene sequence: CDR1 SGHNT, CDR2 YYREEE (reference sequence). V was clipped by 6 bases and J by 5 bases, with 9 bases between them. The CDR3 length is 13 residues. CDR3 in DNA: TGTGCCAGCAAAATGGATGATAATTCACCCCTCCACTTT. It translates to CASKMDDNSPLHF.